The 28 T cell receptor beta chains reported below all come from one sample, sequenced in a study of cytomegalovirus exposure and HLA in healthy donors. Vbeta (60) and Jbeta (13) primers were used in the PCR. Data came from immunoSEQ multiplex PCR; TCRdb stores just in-frame clones and leaves some out. The repertoire holds 90,000 or so clones, with 82% as singletons. The sequencing input was PBMCs. The source of these receptors is a man in his fifties in good health and CMV-seronegative.

The CDR3 DNA follows: TGCAGCGTTGAAGAACAAATAGAGACCCAGTACTTC. Protein: CSVEEQIETQYF. The chain uses TRBV29-1 and TRBJ2-5; D is ambiguous. Looked up from germline, CDR1 is SQVTM and CDR2 is ANQGSEA. V lost 0 bases and J lost 4, with 6 bases in between. The CDR3 has 12 residues. Variable domain in full (rest from reference TRBV29-1 and TRBJ2-5): SAVISQKPSRDICQRGTSLTIQCQVDSQVTMMFWYRQQPGQSLTLIATANQGSEATYESGFVIDKFPISRPNLTFSTLTVSNMSPEDSSIYLCSVEEQIETQYFGPGTRLLVL.

The V call is TRBV18, the J call TRBJ1-5; 7 nucleotides align to TRBD1. The CDR3 covers 15 residues. CDR1 and CDR2 from the germline V gene are KGHSH and LQKENI. V shed 3 bases and J 2 bases; nucleotides not matched to a gene: 4. CDR3 region: CASSPGTVRNQPQHF. The CDR3 nucleotides are TGTGCCAGCTCACCGGGGACAGTGCGCAATCAGCCCCAGCATTTT.

This clone has at least ten counts. The chain combines TRBV6-6 with TRBJ2-7, with D maybe TRBD2 (5 bases). The CDR3 is 13 amino acids. From germline, CDR1 is MNHNY and CDR2 SVGAGI (reference sequence). Deletions cut 5 bases from V and 6 bases from J, with 14 bases between. The CDR3, as DNA: TGTGCCAGCAGTGCTGAGGGATTGAGCGAGCAGTACTTC. Translating it yields CASSAEGLSEQYF.

A word on this clone: The junction and the germline gene differ at one end; a read error may be behind it. This chain connects TRBV29-1 to TRBJ1-1; tentative D call: TRBD1 (6 bases). CDR1 is SQVTM, CDR2 ANQGSEA, per germline. The CDR3 totals 12 residues. As DNA, the CDR3 is TGCAGCGTCGCCGGGACAAACATTGAAGCTTTCTTT. This encodes CSVAGTNIEAFF.

This clone was detected once. The chain uses TRBV15 and TRBJ2-7; 10 nucleotides match TRBD1. V gave up 1 base and J gave up 2 bases; unmatched junction bases: 5. CDR3 length: 16 residues. The V gene's germline CDR1 is LNHNV and CDR2 YYDKDF (reference sequence). The CDR3, as DNA: TGTGCCACCAGCAGAGGAACCGGGACAGGGGCCTACGAGCAGTACTTC. Translated: CATSRGTGTGAYEQYF.

The J gene is TRBJ1-2, the V gene TRBV18; D perhaps matches TRBD1 (6 bases). Germline V lookup: CDR1 KGHSH, CDR2 LQKENI. The germline V and J ends were trimmed by 0 bases and 2 bases, with 13 bases remaining between them. This CDR3 has 16 amino acids. The CDR3 is CASSPPVTGTNYGYTF. In DNA form, the CDR3 reads TGTGCCAGCTCACCACCGGTAACAGGGACGAACTATGGCTACACCTTC.

This chain joins TRBV7-2 and TRBJ2-7; tentatively, D is TRBD2 (6 bases). The germline V gene encodes CDR1 SGHTA and CDR2 FQGNSA. V was pared by 7 bases and J by 3 bases, with 13 bases between. The CDR3 runs 13 residues. As DNA, the CDR3 is TGTGCCAGCAAGGCAGCGGGCCACTACGAGCAGTACTTC. Translated, it gives CASKAAGHYEQYF.

The V gene is TRBV15, the J gene TRBJ2-7, with D tentatively TRBD1 (5 bases). The CDR3 sequence is 13 residues long. The V gene's germline CDR1 is LNHNV and CDR2 YYDKDF (reference sequence). V dropped 5 bases and J dropped 3 bases, with 11 bases sitting between them. As DNA, the CDR3 is TGTGCCACCAGCGCCGCTGACAGCTACGAGCAGTACTTC. Translation: CATSAADSYEQYF. Full variable domain (outside the CDR3, taken from reference TRBV15 and TRBJ2-7): DAMVIQNPRYQVTQFGKPVTLSCSQTLNHNVMYWYQQKSSQAPKLLFHYYDKDFNNEADTPDNFQSRRPNTSFCFLDIRSPGLGDTAMYLCATSAADSYEQYFGPGTRLTVT.

V and J are TRBV9 and TRBJ1-2; 11 bases map to TRBD1. The CDR3 totals 15 residues. The V segment lost 3 bases and the J segment 6 bases; nucleotides outside the gene matches: 7. Germline V CDR1 and CDR2: SGDLS, YYNGEE. This CDR3 reads CASSASRTGGDGYTF. CDR3 nucleotide sequence: TGTGCCAGCAGCGCCTCCCGGACAGGGGGCGATGGCTACACCTTC.

The V and J genes are TRBV6-5 and TRBJ1-2, with 9 bases lining up with TRBD1. Per the germline V gene, CDR1 is MNHEY and CDR2 is SVGAGI. Trimming took 4 bases from V and 4 from J; bases not matched to a gene: 4. This CDR3 is 14 amino acids long. The DNA of the CDR3 is TGTGCCAGCAGTTTGGACAGGGGTACCTATGGCTACACCTTC. Translating gives CASSLDRGTYGYTF.

This sequence joins TRBV28 and TRBJ2-7, with D possibly being TRBD1 (5 bases). CDR1 is MDHEN and CDR2 is SYDVKM in the germline V gene. This CDR3 comprises 16 residues. The V gene lost 7 bases and the J gene lost 3 bases, with 22 bases spanning the gap. CDR3 in DNA: TGTGCCAGCACTCCAGACCTTACAGGAGCAAACTACGAGCAGTACTTC. Translation: CASTPDLTGANYEQYF.

The chain links TRBV28 to TRBJ1-5; D unclear. V gave up 6 bases and J gave up 1 base, with 7 bases separating them. Germline V gene sequence: CDR1 MDHEN, CDR2 SYDVKM. The CDR3 length is 13 residues. The DNA for the CDR3 is TGTGCCAGCAGAAGGGAGAGCAATCAGCCCCAGCATTTT. Its translation is CASRRESNQPQHF.

J is TRBJ1-1 and V is TRBV2; 9 bases line up with TRBD1. The length of the CDR3 is 14 residues. CDR1 and CDR2 (germline): SNHLY, FYNNEI. Trimming cost V 6 bases and J 5 bases; bases outside gene matches: 7. The CDR3 is CASRYIGTGTEAFF. CDR3 coding DNA: TGTGCCAGCAGGTATATCGGGACAGGGACTGAAGCTTTCTTT.

V usage is TRBV28 and J usage is TRBJ2-7, with TRBD2 matching 7 bases. Per the germline V gene, CDR1 is MDHEN and CDR2 is SYDVKM. There are 13 residues in the CDR3. The V gene end was trimmed by 4 bases and the J gene end by 4 bases; junction bases not matched to a gene: 4. CDR3 in amino acids: CASSWTSRYEQYF. The CDR3 DNA follows: TGTGCCAGCAGTTGGACTAGTAGGTACGAGCAGTACTTC. Complete variable domain (other parts from reference TRBV28 and TRBJ2-7): DVKVTQSSRYLVKRTGEKVFLECVQDMDHENMFWYRQDPGLGLRLIYFSYDVKMKEKGDIPEGYSVSREKKERFSLILESASTNQTSMYLCASSWTSRYEQYFGPGTRLTVT.

Regarding this clone: A junction end diverges from the germline sequence, so it may reflect a read error. The CDR3 DNA is TGTGCCGGCAGTTCTGACAGGGGAGGAGGCTACACCTTC. This gives the protein CAGSSDRGGGYTF. The chain carries TRBV6-6 and TRBJ1-2, with 8 bases lining up with TRBD1. This CDR3 comprises 13 residues. Germline-derived CDR1 and CDR2 are MNHNY and SVGAGI (reference sequence).

This clone was recorded only once. This chain connects TRBV28 to TRBJ1-4, with TRBD1 as a possible D gene (6 bases). The CDR3 covers 15 residues. Trimming removed 2 bases at V and 1 base at J, with 8 bases between. CDR1 and CDR2 from the germline V gene are MDHEN and SYDVKM. In DNA form, the CDR3 reads TGTGCCAGCAGTTTAGGGGGCCGAACTAATGAAAAACTGTTTTTT. Translating gives CASSLGGRTNEKLFF.

V usage is TRBV4-1 and J usage is TRBJ2-5, with D possibly TRBD1 on 6 matching bases. The CDR3 runs 15 residues. CDR1 and CDR2 from the germline V gene are MGHRA and YSYEKL. V lost 1 base to trimming and J lost 1 base, with 10 bases between them. The CDR3 sequence is CASSQGIGGQETQYF. The CDR3 nucleotides are TGCGCCAGCAGCCAAGGGATAGGGGGCCAAGAGACCCAGTACTTC.

This chain links TRBV9 with TRBJ2-2; D is uncertain. The CDR3 sequence is 14 residues long. Trimming removed 10 bases from V and 0 bases from J, with 13 bases in between. From germline, CDR1 is SGDLS and CDR2 YYNGEE. CDR3 amino acids: CASRRSANTGELFF. CDR3 in DNA: TGTGCCTCACGACGGAGTGCGAACACCGGGGAGCTGTTTTTT.

Note on this clone: Germline is not matched at one junction end, which may reflect a read error. This chain joins TRBV7-7 and TRBJ1-1; a weak D match, TRBD1 (5 bases). CDR1 SSHAT and CDR2 FNYEAQ come from the germline V gene (reference sequence). CDR3 size: 15 residues. CDR3 sequence: CASSLAPTGGDEAFF. In nucleotides, the CDR3 is TGTGCTAGCAGCTTAGCCCCGACCGGGGGAGATGAAGCTTTCTTT.

This rearrangement joins TRBV5-4 to TRBJ1-2, with 10 bases identical to TRBD1. CDR3 length: 13 amino acids. Losses at the gene ends were 4 bases for V and 8 bases for J; bases not matched to a gene: 5. The germline gives CDR1 SGHNT, CDR2 YYREEE (reference sequence). The CDR3: CASSLDRGLGYTF. In DNA, the CDR3 is TGTGCCAGCAGCCTGGACAGGGGGTTGGGCTACACCTTC.

Judged by abundance, this clone is medium-sized. The chain is built from TRBV2 and TRBJ2-3; 10 bases map to TRBD2. This CDR3 has 17 amino acids. V lost 5 bases, J lost 3 bases, and 11 bases stayed unmatched. Germline V gene data show CDR1 as SNHLY and CDR2 as FYNNEI. The CDR3 nucleotides read TGTGCCAGCAGTCCCGGACTAGCGGAAAGAGGTACAGATACGCAGTATTTT. As protein: CASSPGLAERGTDTQYF.

The chain combines TRBV28 with TRBJ1-2; the D gene is possibly TRBD1 (5 bases). The CDR3 consists of 14 residues. Trimming shortened V by 2 bases and J by 3 bases, and 10 bases separated the two germline ends. Germline lookup yields CDR1 MDHEN and CDR2 SYDVKM. The DNA for the CDR3 is TGTGCCAGCAGTTTAGGACAAACCTACTATGGCTACACCTTC. Residues: CASSLGQTYYGYTF.

The V and J genes are TRBV4-3 and TRBJ2-2, with 12 bases identical to TRBD2. In germline, CDR1 is LGHNA, CDR2 YSLEER. The CDR3 length is 16 residues. Unmatched junction bases numbered 8, after V lost 7 bases and J lost 5 bases. This CDR3 is CASNPGLAGLTGELFF. The DNA for the CDR3 is TGCGCCAGCAACCCCGGACTAGCGGGACTTACCGGGGAGCTGTTTTTT.

The table lists this clone with a few counts. The V call is TRBV5-6, the J call TRBJ2-7; TRBD1 aligns across 7 bases. V lost 0 bases to trimming and J lost 3 bases; unmatched junction nucleotides: 3. Germline lookup yields CDR1 SGHDT and CDR2 YYEEEE. The CDR3 consists of 14 residues. CDR3 DNA: TGTGCCAGCAGCTTGGTGGGACAGTACTACGAGCAGTACTTC. Its protein product is CASSLVGQYYEQYF. Full variable domain (rest looked up from reference TRBV5-6 and TRBJ2-7): DAGVTQSPTHLIKTRGQQVTLRCSPKSGHDTVSWYQQALGQGPQFIFQYYEEEERQRGNFPDRFSGHQFPNYSSELNVNALLLGDSALYLCASSLVGQYYEQYFGPGTRLTVT.

The chain combines TRBV10-3 with TRBJ2-3, with a weak D call TRBD1 (6 bases). V was trimmed by 3 bases and J by 2 bases, leaving 18 bases between them. This CDR3 region has 17 residues. CDR1 and CDR2 (germline): ENHRY, SYGVKD. The CDR3 region is CAISDPGQSVFTDTQYF. The DNA for the CDR3 is TGTGCCATCAGTGACCCTGGACAGTCCGTATTCACAGATACGCAGTATTTT.

The chain combines TRBV28 with TRBJ1-2, with D unclear. V shed 9 bases and J shed 8 bases, with 10 bases lying between them. The V gene's germline CDR1 is MDHEN and CDR2 SYDVKM. This CDR3 is built from 10 residues. CDR3 residues: CASSAGGYTF. The CDR3 nucleotides read TGTGCCAGTTCGGCAGGCGGCTACACCTTC.

This clone was seen more than once but under ten times. The CDR3 DNA is TGTGCCAGCAGTTACTCGATCCGGGACAGGGCCTACGAGCAGTACTTC. Protein product: CASSYSIRDRAYEQYF. The chain couples TRBV6-5 to TRBJ2-7; TRBD1 aligns across 9 bases. CDR1 is MNHEY and CDR2 is SVGAGI in the germline V gene. J was trimmed by 2 bases and V by 0 bases; bases with no gene match: 5. This CDR3 region has 16 residues.

J is TRBJ2-1 and V is TRBV6-1, with 8 bases aligning to TRBD1. Germline assignment: CDR1 MNHNS and CDR2 SASEGT. V shed 7 bases and J 8 bases; nucleotides not matched to a gene: 10. There are 14 residues in the CDR3. In DNA form, the CDR3 reads TGTGCCAGCATGGAACAGGGGGGAATCGATGAGCAGTTCTTC. As protein: CASMEQGGIDEQFF.